This TCR beta chain was documented in a study of early T cells in non-severe SARS-CoV-2 infection. Study in general: Sequencing was performed on bulk RNA from unsorted whole blood, leaving chains unpaired.

Researchers tagged individual cDNA molecules with unique molecular identifiers. One entry per CDR3 protein, called by TCRdb with MiXCR from the 5' RACE reads. This sample has tens of thousands of distinct CDR3 sequences, with 5% to 6.5% found just once. This clonotype was seen only a few times. The antigen remains undetermined. At one end, the junction sequence differs from germline, possibly due to a read error. This CDR3 is 16 amino acids long. Study findings and constraints: Clonotype matching in VDJdb favored anti-spike CD8 responses and did not capture private and CD4 specificities.

This sequence originates from an adult who was a healthcare worker with PCR-confirmed SARS-CoV-2 infection or an uninfected control (not recorded which). The chain carries TRBV12-3 or TRBV12-4 and TRBJ1-6; unclear D gene. Sequenced input: whole blood. CDR3: CASRGRSPPHNSPLHF. CDR3 in DNA: TGTGCCTCCCGGGGTCGGAGCCCGCCCCATAATTCACCCCTCCATTTT.